The clone carrying this T cell receptor beta chain was counted only a few times. Its antigen remains unknown. Making use of molecular barcodes, quantitative 5'-RACE generated TCR beta libraries. TCRdb reprocessed the 5' RACE reads with MiXCR, giving one entry per CDR3 protein. The sample has just under 550,000 distinct CDR3 sequences; about an eighth are singletons. This entry is derived from a study of CD8 T cells in ankylosing spondylitis. Study results and limitations: From matched ankylosing spondylitis synovial fluid, disease-linked clones were reportedly recovered at significantly enriched levels. Before this, some motif variants had been reported in reactive arthritis synovial fluid and blood. In peripheral blood, disease-linked CD8+ clones occurred at relatively low frequencies. A TCR beta motif of fewer than ten highly homologous variants appeared characteristic of ankylosing spondylitis blood.

Trimming shortened V by 2 bases and J by 12 bases, and 15 bases separated the two germline ends. The CDR3 extends over 13 amino acids. Germline CDR1 reads SGHRS; CDR2 reads YFSETQ. The clonotype comes from a male donor with ankylosing spondylitis. Sample: blood, either unsorted or a sorted T cell fraction (not recorded which). The J gene is TRBJ2-1, the V gene TRBV5-1, with D unresolved. This chain's CDR3 is CASSFNGPNGQFF. Written as DNA, the CDR3 is TGCGCCAGCAGCTTCAATGGGCCAAACGGGCAGTTCTTC.